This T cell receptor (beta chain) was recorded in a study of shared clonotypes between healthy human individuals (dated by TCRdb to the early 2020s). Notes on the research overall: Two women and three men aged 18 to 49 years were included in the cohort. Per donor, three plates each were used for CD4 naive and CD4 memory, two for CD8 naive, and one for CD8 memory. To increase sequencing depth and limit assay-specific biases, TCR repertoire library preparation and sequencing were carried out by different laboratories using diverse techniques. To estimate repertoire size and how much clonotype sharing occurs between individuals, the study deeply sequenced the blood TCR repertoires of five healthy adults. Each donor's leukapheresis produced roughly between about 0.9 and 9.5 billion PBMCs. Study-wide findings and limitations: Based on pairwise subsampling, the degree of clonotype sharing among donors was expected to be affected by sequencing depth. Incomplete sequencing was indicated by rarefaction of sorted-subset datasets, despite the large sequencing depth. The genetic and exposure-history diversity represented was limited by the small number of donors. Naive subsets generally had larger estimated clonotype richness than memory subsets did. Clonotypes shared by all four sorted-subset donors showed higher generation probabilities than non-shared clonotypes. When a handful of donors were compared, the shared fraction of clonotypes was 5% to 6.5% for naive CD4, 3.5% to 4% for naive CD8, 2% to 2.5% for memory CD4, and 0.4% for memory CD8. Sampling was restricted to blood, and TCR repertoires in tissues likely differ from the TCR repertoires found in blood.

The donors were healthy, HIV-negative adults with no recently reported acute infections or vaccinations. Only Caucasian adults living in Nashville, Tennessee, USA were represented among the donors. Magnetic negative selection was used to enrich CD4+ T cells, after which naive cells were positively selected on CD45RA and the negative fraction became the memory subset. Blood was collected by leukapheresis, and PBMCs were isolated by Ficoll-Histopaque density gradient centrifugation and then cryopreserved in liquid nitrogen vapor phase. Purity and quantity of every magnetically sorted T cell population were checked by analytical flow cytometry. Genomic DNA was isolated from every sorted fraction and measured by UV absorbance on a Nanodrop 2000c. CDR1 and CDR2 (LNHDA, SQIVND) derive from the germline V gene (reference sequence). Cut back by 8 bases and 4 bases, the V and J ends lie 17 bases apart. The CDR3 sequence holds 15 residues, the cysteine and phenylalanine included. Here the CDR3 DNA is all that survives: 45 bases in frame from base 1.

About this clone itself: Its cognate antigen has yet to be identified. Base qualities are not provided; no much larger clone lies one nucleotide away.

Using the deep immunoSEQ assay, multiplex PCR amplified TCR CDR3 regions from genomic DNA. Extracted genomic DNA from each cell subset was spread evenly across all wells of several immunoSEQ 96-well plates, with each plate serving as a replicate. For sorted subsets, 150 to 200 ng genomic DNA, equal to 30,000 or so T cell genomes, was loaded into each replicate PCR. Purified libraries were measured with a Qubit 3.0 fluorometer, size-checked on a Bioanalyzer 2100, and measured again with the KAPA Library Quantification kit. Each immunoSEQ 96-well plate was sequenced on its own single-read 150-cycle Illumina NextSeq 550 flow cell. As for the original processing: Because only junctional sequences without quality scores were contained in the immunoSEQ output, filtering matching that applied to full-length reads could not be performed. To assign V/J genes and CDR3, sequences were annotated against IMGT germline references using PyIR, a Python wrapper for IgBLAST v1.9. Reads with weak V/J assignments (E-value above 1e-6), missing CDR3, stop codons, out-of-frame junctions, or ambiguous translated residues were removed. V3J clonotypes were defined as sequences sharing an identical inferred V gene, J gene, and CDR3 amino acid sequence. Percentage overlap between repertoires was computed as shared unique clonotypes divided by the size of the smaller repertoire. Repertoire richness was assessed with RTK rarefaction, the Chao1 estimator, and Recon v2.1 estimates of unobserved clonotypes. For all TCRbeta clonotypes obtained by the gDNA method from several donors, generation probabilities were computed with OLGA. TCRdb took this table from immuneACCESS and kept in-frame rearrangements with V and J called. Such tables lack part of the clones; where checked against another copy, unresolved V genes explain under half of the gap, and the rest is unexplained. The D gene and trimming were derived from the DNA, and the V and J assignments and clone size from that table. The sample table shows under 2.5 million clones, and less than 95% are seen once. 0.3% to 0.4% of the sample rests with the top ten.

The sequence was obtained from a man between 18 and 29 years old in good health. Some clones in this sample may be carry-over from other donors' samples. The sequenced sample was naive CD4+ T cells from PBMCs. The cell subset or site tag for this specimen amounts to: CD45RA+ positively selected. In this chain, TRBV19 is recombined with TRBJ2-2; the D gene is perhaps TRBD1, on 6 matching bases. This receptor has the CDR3 CASSIRQGTTGELFF. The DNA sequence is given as TGTGCCAGTTCCATTCGGCAGGGGACCACCGGGGAGCTGTTTTTT.